These T cell receptor beta chains were read from a single sample in a study of blood T cell repertoires in COVID-19. Clones were sequenced by immunoSEQ multiplex PCR, and TCRdb holds only the in-frame ones, with some missing. The sample yields more than 25,000 clones, approximately 83% seen once. The sequenced sample consisted of peripheral blood. The receptor source for this set is a man between 65 and 80 years old with active COVID-19. The conserved cysteine and the conserved F or W are not part of the CDR3 here. Each record gives: V gene, J gene, CDR3 protein.

TRBV28,TRBJ2-7,ASSLVDSYEQY
TRBV7-3,TRBJ2-6,ASSSGQGASGANVLT
TRBV7-3,TRBJ2-4,ASSRGQGENIQY
TRBV6-1,TRBJ2-7,ASSEAATRGEQY
TRBV2,TRBJ2-5,ASGPRTGQETQY
TRBV6-1,TRBJ2-3,ASSDRENTQY
TRBV11-1,TRBJ2-5,ASSLHREETQY
TRBV30,TRBJ2-7,AWTGLSYEQY
TRBV25-1,TRBJ2-6,ASSEIVSGANVLT
TRBV7-3,TRBJ1-1,ASSQPRQGLLGAEAF
TRBV12-5,TRBJ2-7,ASGLDNRVQY
TRBV24-1,TRBJ1-5,ATIKARDSRSNQPQH
TRBV19,TRBJ1-2,ASSIGGKFYGYT
TRBV6-5,TRBJ1-2,ASTFTRGYGYT
TRBV2,TRBJ1-3,ASSDGVTGNTIY
TRBV18,TRBJ1-5,ASSPPGRGYQPQH
TRBV7-9,TRBJ1-1,ASSLAVGSTTEAF
TRBV24-1,TRBJ2-5,ATSADGKRAQY
TRBV19,TRBJ2-2,ASRPRGGTGELF
TRBV5-6,TRBJ1-5,ASSFQGIYSNQPQH
TRBV4-1,TRBJ1-1,ASSQARASGAF
TRBV28,TRBJ2-5,ASSLGQGSQY
TRBV5-5,TRBJ1-1,ASSEQRVNTEAF
TRBV5-1,TRBJ2-1,ASSLYFDNEQF
TRBV4-1,TRBJ2-1,ASSQDSRPLTYNEQF
TRBV20-1,TRBJ2-1,SAPYNEQF
TRBV25-1,TRBJ1-4,ASSEGDPLF
TRBV28,TRBJ2-1,ASSLASGSSYNEQF
TRBV5-1,TRBJ2-3,ASSFGVDTDTQY
TRBV7-3,TRBJ1-2,ASSTGQGRGYT
TRBV2,TRBJ2-7,ASLGQGSYEQY
TRBV28,TRBJ1-1,ASSPGTGEPEAF
TRBV6-5,TRBJ2-7,ATRGTGNEQY
TRBV12-5,TRBJ2-1,ASGSSGGGNNEQF
TRBV6-5,TRBJ1-2,ASSPTDRGYGYT
TRBV7-2,TRBJ2-3,ASSLGRGRGVTDTQY
TRBV18,TRBJ2-2,ASSSQGNTGELF
TRBV6-1,TRBJ2-7,ASSEDRDRYEQY
TRBV6-6,TRBJ1-1,ASSYTGTEAF
TRBV5-4,TRBJ1-1,ASSFAAANTEAF
TRBV5-1,TRBJ2-1,ASTRIAGLGLSSYNKQF
TRBV11-1,TRBJ2-1,ASKGRRGYNEQF